A single sample gave rise to the 2 T cell receptor beta chains below, sequenced in a study of shared clonotypes between healthy human individuals. TCRdb's table, derived via immunoSEQ multiplex PCR, lists solely in-frame clones and lacks some. The sample carries about half a million clones, about 78% recorded once. Sequenced sample: PBMCs. The receptors were gathered from a woman aged 40 to 50 in good health. Some clones in this sample may be carry-over from other donors' samples.

The CDR3 protein is CASSRESDEQYF. CDR3 DNA sequence: TGTGCCAGCAGCAGGGAGTCGGACGAGCAGTACTTC. This chain connects TRBV25-1 to TRBJ2-5; D assignment may be TRBD1 or TRBD2 (5 bases each). With the DNA end fitting TRBJ2-7 better, the J assignment may be wrong. CDR3 size: 12 residues. Germline values: CDR1 MGHDK, CDR2 SYGVNS.

About this clone itself: The junction differs from germline at one of its ends, possibly a read error. The chain's CDR3 is CASSVRESQYF. The CDR3 coding sequence is TGTGCCAGCAGCGTAAGAGAGTCCCAGTACTTC. This sequence joins TRBV11-2 and TRBJ2-5; unclear D gene. The CDR3 is 11 amino acids. CDR1 and CDR2 (germline): SGHAT, FQNNGV. Filled out from reference TRBV11-2 and TRBJ2-5, the complete variable domain reads EAGVAQSPRYKIIEKRQSVAFWCNPISGHATLYWYQQILGQGPKLLIQFQNNGVVDDSQLPKDRFSAERLKGVDSTLKIQPAKLEDSAVYLCASSVRESQYFGPGTRLLVL.